The 20 T cell receptor beta chains in this list originate from one sample, sequenced in a study of shared clonotypes between healthy human individuals. Produced via immunoSEQ multiplex PCR; TCRdb's table is partial and in-frame only. This repertoire shows over 2 million clones, approximately 95% found once; its top ten account for roughly 0.13%. The sample taken for sequencing was naive CD4+ T cells sorted from blood. Indicated subset: CD45RA+ positively selected. These receptors were obtained from a man aged 18 to 29 in good health.

Worth noting for this clone: This CDR3 is also generated by other DNA sequences in the sample. The CDR3 region is CASSSSGGPYNEQFF. CDR3 bases: TGTGCCAGCAGTTCATCGGGAGGCCCTTACAATGAGCAGTTCTTC. V is TRBV6-5 and J is TRBJ2-1; TRBD2 agrees at 7 bases. Germline V lookup: CDR1 MNHEY, CDR2 SVGAGI. The CDR3 covers 15 residues. Trimming at V came to 4 bases and at J to 4 bases, leaving 7 bases not matched to a gene.

CDR3 sequence reads: CASSRTPVSSYEQYF. Written as DNA, the CDR3 is TGTGCCAGCAGTAGGACTCCTGTCAGCTCCTACGAGCAGTACTTC. This chain joins TRBV6-5 and TRBJ2-7; perhaps TRBD2 as D (5 bases). The V and J ends lost 5 bases and 0 bases respectively, with 14 bases between them. The CDR3 loop spans 15 amino acids. Germline V gene lookup returns CDR1 MNHEY and CDR2 SVGAGI.

DNA of the CDR3: TGTGCCAGCAGTTTTTCCGGGACAGGGATGAACGAGCAGTACTTC. The encoded protein is CASSFSGTGMNEQYF. The chain uses TRBV6-6 and TRBJ2-7; 9 nucleotides align to TRBD1. This CDR3 is 15 amino acids long. Germline lookup yields CDR1 MNHNY and CDR2 SVGAGI (reference sequence). Unmatched junction bases numbered 9, after V lost 4 bases and J lost 5 bases.

The chain employs TRBV11-2 and TRBJ1-1, with 7 bases fitting TRBD1. From germline, CDR1 is SGHAT and CDR2 FQNNGV. The CDR3 is 13 amino acids. The V segment lost 8 bases and the J segment 2 bases; nucleotides outside the gene matches: 5. The CDR3 sequence is CASQGQLNTEAFF. The CDR3 nucleotides are TGTGCCAGCCAGGGACAGCTAAACACTGAAGCTTTCTTT.

The count of this clone is one. The rearrangement links TRBV29-1 to TRBJ2-7, with TRBD1 identical over 8 bases. Germline-derived CDR1 and CDR2 are SQVTM and ANQGSEA. This CDR3 has 16 residues. Losses at the gene ends were 0 bases for V and 1 base for J; bases not matched to a gene: 8. The CDR3 loop is CSVEESATGASYEQYF. CDR3 nucleotides: TGCAGCGTTGAAGAATCTGCGACAGGGGCATCCTACGAGCAGTACTTC.

For the CDR3, the DNA is TGCGCCAGCAGCCGAGAAGTTGGGCAGGGGCCTGAAGCTTTCTTT. Its translation is CASSREVGQGPEAFF. The V and J genes are TRBV4-3 and TRBJ1-1, with a possible D match to TRBD1 (6 bases). Trimming cost V 4 bases and J 6 bases, with 18 bases left between them. This CDR3 region has 15 residues. Germline CDR1 and CDR2: LGHNA and YSLEER.

The chain links TRBV6-5 to TRBJ1-1, with no clear D. Trimming removed 5 bases from V and 4 bases from J, with 8 bases in between. The CDR3 has 12 residues. Germline CDR1 MNHEY, CDR2 SVGAGI. CDR3 protein: CASSPPGTEAFF. CDR3 bases: TGTGCCAGCAGTCCCCCGGGCACTGAAGCTTTCTTT.

This rearrangement joins TRBV7-3 to TRBJ2-3, with D unresolved. From germline, CDR1 is SGHTA and CDR2 FQGTGA. V was shortened by 5 bases and J by 2 bases, with 8 bases between the two germline ends. The CDR3 is made up of 13 amino acids. CDR3 bases: TGTGCCAGCAGCCAACAGTCCACAGATACGCAGTATTTT. It encodes CASSQQSTDTQYF.

The chain has TRBV6-1 and TRBJ1-4; D is undetermined. In germline, CDR1 is MNHNS, CDR2 SASEGT. Trimming shortened V by 4 bases and J by 0 bases, and 18 bases separated the two germline ends. The CDR3 is 18 residues long. CDR3 loop: CASSGRHYPTATNEKLFF. CDR3 sequence (DNA): TGTGCCAGCAGTGGTAGACATTATCCTACTGCAACTAATGAAAAACTGTTTTTT.

The chain uses TRBV7-8 and TRBJ2-3, with a weak D call TRBD2 (7 bases). Trimming shortened V by 3 bases and J by 6 bases, and 16 bases separated the two germline ends. Germline CDR1 SGHVS, CDR2 FQNEAQ. The CDR3 is made up of 15 amino acids. The CDR3 DNA follows: TGTGCCAGCAGCTTTCGGGGGGCCTTTAAGGATACGCAGTATTTT. The encoded protein is CASSFRGAFKDTQYF.

V and J are TRBV4-1 and TRBJ2-5; no clear D gene. Looked up from germline, CDR1 is MGHRA and CDR2 is YSYEKL. The CDR3 runs to 15 residues. V lost 1 base and J lost 3, with 12 bases in between. This CDR3 reads CASSQVSRREETQYF. The DNA of the CDR3 is TGCGCCAGCAGCCAAGTCAGCAGGCGTGAAGAGACCCAGTACTTC.

The CDR3 loop reads CASSLDSSRTYEQYF. The CDR3 DNA follows: TGTGCCAGCAGTTTAGACAGTAGCCGAACCTACGAGCAGTACTTC. The chain recombines TRBV27 with TRBJ2-7, with D maybe TRBD1 (5 bases). The CDR3 has 15 amino acids. Germline V CDR1 and CDR2: MNHEY, SMNVEV (reference sequence). V shed 2 bases and J shed 2 bases, with 13 bases lying between them.

The J gene is TRBJ2-3, the V gene TRBV11-2, with 9 positions matching TRBD2. This CDR3 comprises 16 residues. The trim removed 5 bases at V and 10 bases at J, leaving 16 bases unmatched. Germline CDR1 is SGHAT and CDR2 is FQNNGV. DNA of the CDR3: TGTGCCAGCAGCATAATGACTAGCGGCCCTCCGACGGCGCAGTATTTT. Protein sequence: CASSIMTSGPPTAQYF.

The rearrangement joins TRBV5-1 to TRBJ1-1; 8 nucleotides align to TRBD1. V dropped 4 bases and J dropped 4; count of bases not matched to a gene: 6. Germline V gives CDR1 SGHRS, CDR2 YFSETQ. The CDR3 totals 14 residues. In DNA form, the CDR3 reads TGCGCCAGCAGCGGACAGGGTGGGGGCACTGAAGCTTTCTTT. This translates into CASSGQGGGTEAFF.

The V and J genes are TRBV4-1 and TRBJ2-7; D is possibly TRBD1 (6 bases). Trimming removed 3 bases at V and 5 bases at J, with 14 bases between. Germline CDR1 MGHRA, CDR2 YSYEKL. This CDR3 spans 14 amino acids. For the CDR3, the DNA is TGCGCCAGCAGCCACCCCTACAGGGACCACGAGCAGTACTTC. Protein product: CASSHPYRDHEQYF.

The genes are TRBV12-5 and TRBJ1-2; D gene uncertain. CDR1 and CDR2 (germline): LGHNT, FRNRAP. This CDR3 has 13 amino acids. Trimming shortened V by 6 bases and J by 3 bases, and 11 bases separated the two germline ends. The CDR3 spells CASGPVRHYGYTF. In DNA form, the CDR3 reads TGTGCTAGTGGCCCGGTCCGGCACTATGGCTACACCTTC.

J is TRBJ1-2 and V is TRBV6-1; 7 bases fit TRBD1. Germline assignment: CDR1 MNHNS and CDR2 SASEGT. The CDR3 spans 13 residues. The V segment lost 4 bases and the J segment 5 bases; nucleotides outside the gene matches: 4. In nucleotides, the CDR3 is TGTGCCAGCAGTGCAGGGGGAGGGTATGGCTACACCTTC. Encoded protein: CASSAGGGYGYTF.

The chain links TRBV6-5 to TRBJ2-7; D remains ambiguous. From germline, CDR1 is MNHEY and CDR2 SVGAGI. The V gene lost 3 bases and the J gene lost 2 bases, with 8 bases spanning the gap. The CDR3 is made up of 13 amino acids. As DNA, the CDR3 is TGTGCCAGCAGTTATCGATTTCCCTACGAGCAGTACTTC. It is translated as CASSYRFPYEQYF.

The chain is built from TRBV6-1 and TRBJ1-5; no definite D call. V dropped 2 bases and J dropped 5 bases, with 10 bases sitting between them. CDR1 is MNHNS, CDR2 SASEGT, per germline. The CDR3 contains 14 residues. Here the CDR3 reads CASSETTRYQPQHF. The CDR3 DNA follows: TGTGCCAGCAGTGAAACCACCAGATATCAGCCCCAGCATTTT.

This chain connects TRBV28 to TRBJ2-7; D gene uncertain. Germline loops: CDR1 MDHEN, CDR2 SYDVKM. The CDR3 length is 12 residues. Between the trimmed V and J ends, which lost 6 bases and 0 bases, there was a span of 6 bases. CDR3 region: CASRKSSYEQYF. In DNA form, the CDR3 reads TGTGCCAGCAGGAAGAGCTCCTACGAGCAGTACTTC.